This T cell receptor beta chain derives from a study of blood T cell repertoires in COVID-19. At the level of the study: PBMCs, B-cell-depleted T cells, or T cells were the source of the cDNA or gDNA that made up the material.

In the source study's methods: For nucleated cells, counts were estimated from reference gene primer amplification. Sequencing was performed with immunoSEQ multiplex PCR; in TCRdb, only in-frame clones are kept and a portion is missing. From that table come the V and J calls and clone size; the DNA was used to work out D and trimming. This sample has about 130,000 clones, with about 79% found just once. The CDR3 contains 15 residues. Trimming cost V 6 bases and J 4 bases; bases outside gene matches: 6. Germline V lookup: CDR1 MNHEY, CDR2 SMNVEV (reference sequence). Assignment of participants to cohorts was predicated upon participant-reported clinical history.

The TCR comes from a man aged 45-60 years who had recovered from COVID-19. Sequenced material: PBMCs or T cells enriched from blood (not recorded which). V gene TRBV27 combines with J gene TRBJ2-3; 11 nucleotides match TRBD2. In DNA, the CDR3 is TGTGCCAGCAGGCGACTAGCGGGGCCAGCAGATACGCAGTATTTT. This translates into CASRRLAGPADTQYF.